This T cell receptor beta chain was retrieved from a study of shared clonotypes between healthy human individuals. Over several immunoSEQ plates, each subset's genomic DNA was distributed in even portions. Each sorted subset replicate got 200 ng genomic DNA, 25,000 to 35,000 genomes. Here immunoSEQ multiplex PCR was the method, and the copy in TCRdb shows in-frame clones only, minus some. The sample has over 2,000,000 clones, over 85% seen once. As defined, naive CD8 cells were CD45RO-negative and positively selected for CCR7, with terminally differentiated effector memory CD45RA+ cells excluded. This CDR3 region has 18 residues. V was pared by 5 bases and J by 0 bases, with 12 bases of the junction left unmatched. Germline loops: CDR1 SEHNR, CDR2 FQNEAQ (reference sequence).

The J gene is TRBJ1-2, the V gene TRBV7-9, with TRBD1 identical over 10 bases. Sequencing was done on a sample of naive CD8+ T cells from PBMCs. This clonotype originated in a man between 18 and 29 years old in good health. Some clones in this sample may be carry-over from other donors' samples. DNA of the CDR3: TGTGCCAGCAGCCCAGGGACAGGGGAAATTTCTTCTAACTATGGCTACACCTTC. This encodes CASSPGTGEISSNYGYTF.